The clone carrying this T cell receptor (beta chain) showed up just once. Its antigen is undetermined. This record comes from a study of T cell responses to AZD1222 COVID-19 vaccine. Findings of the study overall: The study reported that nearly half of spike-specific TCRs target unmutated variant regions.

The method was immunoSEQ multiplex PCR; TCRdb's version includes in-frame clones alone and lacks a portion of them. This sample has 130,000 or so clones, with 75% to 95% found just once. The length of the CDR3 is 13 residues. With 5 bases removed from V and 8 bases from J, the gap between germline ends came to 12 bases. Per the germline V gene, CDR1 is SGHTA and CDR2 is FQGTGA. The J gene is TRBJ2-2, the V gene TRBV7-3; D gene unclear. Sequenced here: peripheral blood, sampled 28 days after the second AZD1222 dose. The receptor was derived from an adult who received the AZD1222 COVID-19 vaccine. The CDR3: CASSSWTAGELFF. CDR3 coding DNA: TGTGCCAGCAGCAGCTGGACCGCGGGGGAGCTGTTTTTT.